This T cell receptor (beta chain) is from a study of blood T cell repertoires in COVID-19. TCRdb's copy holds only in-frame clones and misses some; the assay was immunoSEQ multiplex PCR. The data contain some 360,000 clones, around 87% of them singletons. Patients at the Seattle site were enrolled during active infection and followed longitudinally. The CDR3 extends over 14 amino acids. The germline V gene has CDR1 SQVTM and CDR2 ANQGSEA. V shed 5 bases, J shed 6 bases, and the junction held 10 bases outside the gene matches. The J gene is TRBJ1-5, the V gene TRBV29-1; 7 bases fit TRBD1. The material sequenced was peripheral blood. This receptor was identified in a woman aged 55-70 years with COVID-19, enrolled during active disease. The CDR3 region has the DNA TGCAGCGTTTCCCGACAGGGAGTGGGTCAGCCCCAGCATTTT. Translating gives CSVSRQGVGQPQHF.